The 24 T cell receptor beta chains given below trace back to one sample, sequenced in a study of blood T cell repertoires in COVID-19. The method was immunoSEQ multiplex PCR; TCRdb's version includes in-frame clones alone and lacks a portion of them. The repertoire holds 200,000 to 300,000 clones, roughly four fifths seen once, with roughly 12% in the top ten. Sequenced: peripheral blood. The receptor source for this set is a woman aged 55-70 years with active or convalescent COVID-19.

This chain joins TRBV10-3 and TRBJ1-2; 9 bases match TRBD1. Per germline, CDR1 ENHRY and CDR2 SYGVKD. The CDR3 is 14 residues long. The ends lost 6 bases at V and 6 bases at J; junction bases unmatched: 8. The CDR3 DNA is TGTGCCATCAGCCAGGACAGGGGAATGGATGGCTACACCTTC. Translating gives CAISQDRGMDGYTF.

J is TRBJ2-6 and V is TRBV4-3, with D perhaps TRBD2 (6 bases). V gave up 1 base and J gave up 1 base, with 11 bases separating them. CDR1 LGHNA and CDR2 YSLEER come from the germline V gene. This CDR3 comprises 17 residues. In DNA form, the CDR3 reads TGCGCCAGCAGCCAAGGGGGGACTGAATCTGGGGCCAACGTCCTGACTTTC. This encodes CASSQGGTESGANVLTF.

The chain links TRBV3-1 (or the pseudogene TRBV3-2) to TRBJ1-3, with 9 bases matching TRBD1. The CDR3 has 14 amino acids. V trimming: 4 bases; J trimming: 8 bases; junction bases outside the gene matches: 6. Looked up from germline, CDR1 is LGHDT and CDR2 is YNNKEL (reference sequence). CDR3 amino acids: CASSPLRTGDTIYF. For the CDR3, the DNA is TGTGCCAGCAGCCCATTGAGGACAGGGGACACCATATATTTT.

The chain recombines TRBV6-5 with TRBJ2-5; D is uncertain. Trimming removed 1 base from V and 7 bases from J, with 4 bases in between. CDR3 size: 11 residues. CDR1 MNHEY and CDR2 SVGAGI come from the germline V gene. The CDR3 nucleotides are TGTGCCAGCAGTTACTATATGACCCAGTACTTC. Amino acid sequence: CASSYYMTQYF.

This clone was recorded once. The gene calls are TRBV19 and TRBJ1-1; 8 bases are a match to TRBD1. Germline assignment: CDR1 LNHDA and CDR2 SQIVND (reference sequence). The CDR3 sequence is 13 residues long. V gave up 9 bases and J gave up 0 bases; unmatched junction bases: 3. DNA for the CDR3: TGTGCCAGCGACAGGGGACTGAACACTGAAGCTTTCTTT. This sequence encodes CASDRGLNTEAFF.

This clone was seen more than once but under ten times. CDR3 loop: CAWSPRGAGRNYGYTF. In DNA, the CDR3 is TGTGCCTGGAGCCCCCGGGGGGCAGGGCGAAACTATGGCTACACCTTC. V and J are TRBV30 and TRBJ1-2; D is possibly TRBD1 (6 bases). The CDR3 has 16 residues. Trimming took 3 bases from V and 2 from J, leaving 19 bases between them. Per the germline V gene, CDR1 is GTSNPN and CDR2 is SVGIG (reference sequence). The full variable domain, completed using reference TRBV30 and TRBJ1-2, is SQTIHQWPATLVQPVGSPLSLECTVEGTSNPNLYWYRQAAGRGLQLLFYSVGIGQISSEVPQNLSASRPQDRQFILSSKKLLLSDSGFYLCAWSPRGAGRNYGYTFGSGTRLTVV.

This clone was observed a few times. The V and J genes are TRBV19 and TRBJ1-6, with 7 bases lining up with TRBD1. Trimming removed 1 base from V and 1 base from J; junction bases left unmatched: 13. The CDR3 is 20 amino acids. Germline lookup yields CDR1 LNHDA and CDR2 SQIVND (reference sequence). DNA of the CDR3: TGTGCCAGTAGTATAGCTGGCGGCAGGGGGGCAGGATCCTATAATTCACCCCTCCACTTT. It encodes CASSIAGGRGAGSYNSPLHF.

V gene TRBV2 combines with J gene TRBJ1-5; D possibly corresponds to TRBD1 (6 bases). CDR3 length: 14 residues. CDR1 SNHLY and CDR2 FYNNEI come from the germline V gene. V lost 8 bases and J lost 0, with 11 bases in between. The CDR3 DNA reads as TGTGCCAGCTCTCGGACAGATAGCAATCAGCCCCAGCATTTT. Translated, it gives CASSRTDSNQPQHF.

The rearrangement uses TRBV2 and TRBJ2-5; 16 bases are a match to TRBD2. Germline V lookup: CDR1 SNHLY, CDR2 FYNNEI. Trimming removed 5 bases from V and 5 bases from J; junction bases left unmatched: 8. CDR3 size: 17 residues. DNA of the CDR3: TGTGCCAGCAGTACCGGGACTAGCGGGGGGGCGTGGGAGACCCAGTACTTC. Protein sequence: CASSTGTSGGAWETQYF.

V and J are TRBV5-1 and TRBJ2-7; D gene unclear. Germline values: CDR1 SGHRS, CDR2 YFSETQ. The CDR3 contains 12 residues. V lost 0 bases and J lost 2, with 3 bases in between. CDR3 sequence: CASSLEPYEQYF. The CDR3 DNA sequence: TGCGCCAGCAGCTTGGAGCCCTACGAGCAGTACTTC.

The chain links TRBV30 to TRBJ2-3; 8 bases are a match to TRBD1. CDR1 is GTSNPN, CDR2 SVGIG, per germline (reference sequence). The junction had 1 base not matched to a gene; V was cut back by 0 bases and J by 5 bases. The CDR3 loop spans 13 amino acids. CDR3 coding DNA: TGTGCCTGGAGTGTTGGGACAGGAGATACGCAGTATTTT. It translates to CAWSVGTGDTQYF.

This clone was recorded a few times. V is TRBV11-2 and J is TRBJ2-1; no clear D gene. The CDR3 covers 12 residues. Germline assignment: CDR1 SGHAT and CDR2 FQNNGV. Trimming took 0 bases from V and 8 from J, leaving 5 bases between them. DNA for the CDR3: TGTGCCAGCAGCTTAGATGTCTATGAGCAGTTCTTC. Translation: CASSLDVYEQFF.

The chain employs TRBV7-2 and TRBJ1-2, with D possibly being TRBD1 (6 bases). The germline V gene encodes CDR1 SGHTA and CDR2 FQGNSA. The V and J ends lost 5 bases and 6 bases respectively, with 19 bases between them. The CDR3 consists of 15 residues. CDR3: CASSRGGALRDGYTF. The DNA for the CDR3 is TGTGCCAGCAGCAGAGGGGGGGCTCTAAGGGATGGCTACACCTTC.

The genes are TRBV6-5 and TRBJ2-7; 8 nucleotides agree with TRBD2. Germline V gene data show CDR1 as MNHEY and CDR2 as SVGAGI. CDR3 length: 14 amino acids. V gave up 10 bases and J gave up 0 bases; unmatched junction bases: 8. The CDR3 coding sequence is TGTGCCACCAAGATAGCGGGGTTCTCCTACGAGCAGTACTTC. It is translated as CATKIAGFSYEQYF.

About this clone itself: Different DNA sequences within this sample yield the same CDR3. V usage is TRBV7-3 and J usage is TRBJ2-5; 7 nucleotides match TRBD2. The V gene's germline CDR1 is SGHTA and CDR2 FQGTGA. V shed 6 bases, J shed 2 bases, and the junction held 3 bases outside the gene matches. The CDR3 loop spans 13 amino acids. CDR3 DNA sequence: TGTGCCAGCAGTCTGGGACTACAAGAGACCCAGTACTTC. Amino acids: CASSLGLQETQYF.

This chain joins TRBV2 and TRBJ2-3; no firm D call. Germline assignment: CDR1 SNHLY and CDR2 FYNNEI. The CDR3 runs 14 residues. The V and J ends lost 4 bases and 0 bases respectively, with 8 bases between them. CDR3: CASSGVASTDTQYF. The CDR3 nucleotides are TGTGCCAGCAGTGGTGTGGCTAGCACAGATACGCAGTATTTT.

This clone has just a few counts. The V gene is TRBV2, the J gene TRBJ1-6; 8 bases map to TRBD1. The CDR3 consists of 15 residues. Germline-derived CDR1 and CDR2 are SNHLY and FYNNEI. V gave up 5 bases and J gave up 7 bases; unmatched junction bases: 7. In nucleotides, the CDR3 is TGTGCCAGCAGTTTCCAGGGGGCTGGCAATTCACCCCTCCACTTT. Its protein is CASSFQGAGNSPLHF.

The chain uses TRBV6-6 and TRBJ2-7; TRBD1 matches at 10 bases. Germline V gives CDR1 MNHNY, CDR2 SVGAGI (reference sequence). The CDR3 is 15 amino acids. Trimming at V came to 4 bases and at J to 3 bases, leaving 6 bases not matched to a gene. CDR3 region: CASSWGTGVGYEQYF. In nucleotides, the CDR3 is TGTGCCAGCAGTTGGGGGACAGGGGTGGGCTACGAGCAGTACTTC.

The chain recombines TRBV3-1 (or the pseudogene TRBV3-2) with TRBJ1-2; 7 bases align to TRBD1. This CDR3 comprises 15 residues. V lost 4 bases and J lost 7; bases outside the gene matches: 12. Germline-derived CDR1 and CDR2 are LGHDT and YNNKEL (reference sequence). For the CDR3, the DNA is TGTGCCAGCAGCCGCCGAGGGGGCGATATACGTGGCTACACCTTC. This translates into CASSRRGGDIRGYTF.

The V call is TRBV5-6, the J call TRBJ1-2, with 9 bases that match TRBD1. CDR1 is SGHDT and CDR2 is YYEEEE in the germline V gene. V lost 0 bases, J lost 7 bases, and 4 bases stayed unmatched. The CDR3 covers 14 residues. CDR3: CASSLGDREAGYTF. The CDR3 nucleotides are TGTGCCAGCAGCTTGGGGGACAGGGAAGCTGGCTACACCTTC.

The genes are TRBV2 and TRBJ2-7; 9 bases align to TRBD2. Trimming cost V 1 base and J 2 bases; bases outside gene matches: 3. In germline, CDR1 is SNHLY, CDR2 FYNNEI. CDR3 size: 15 residues. CDR3 in DNA: TGTGCCAGCAGTGAAGGGCCTAGCGGGACCTACGAGCAGTACTTC. It encodes CASSEGPSGTYEQYF.

For the CDR3, the DNA is TGTGCCAGCAGCATCCAGGCTGCAGATACGCAGTATTTT. It codes for CASSIQAADTQYF. This rearrangement joins TRBV7-2 to TRBJ2-3, with D hard to call. V lost 5 bases, J lost 4 bases, and 10 bases lay in between. Germline V gives CDR1 SGHTA, CDR2 FQGNSA. This CDR3 comprises 13 residues. The full variable domain, rest sourced from reference TRBV7-2 and TRBJ2-3, is GAGVSQSPSNKVTEKGKDVELRCDPISGHTALYWYRQSLGQGLEFLIYFQGNSAPDKSGLPSDRFSAERTGGSVSTLTIQRTQQEDSAVYLCASSIQAADTQYFGPGTRLTVL.

This clone was recorded a few times. The V and J genes are TRBV3-1 (or the pseudogene TRBV3-2) and TRBJ1-1; 7 nucleotides match TRBD1. V gave up 4 bases and J gave up 3 bases; unmatched junction bases: 8. Germline V lookup: CDR1 LGHDT, CDR2 YNNKEL (reference sequence). This CDR3 spans 15 amino acids. In DNA form, the CDR3 reads TGTGCCAGCAGCCCGAATACAGGGGCCCACACTGAAGCTTTCTTT. It codes for CASSPNTGAHTEAFF.

The CDR3 is CASSLAGQGTYNEQFF. CDR3 nucleotides: TGCGCCAGCAGCTTGGCCGGCCAGGGAACCTACAATGAGCAGTTCTTC. The rearrangement joins TRBV5-1 to TRBJ2-1; D might be TRBD1 (5 bases). The CDR3 contains 16 residues. Per germline, CDR1 SGHRS and CDR2 YFSETQ. Trimming shortened V by 0 bases and J by 2 bases, and 12 bases separated the two germline ends.